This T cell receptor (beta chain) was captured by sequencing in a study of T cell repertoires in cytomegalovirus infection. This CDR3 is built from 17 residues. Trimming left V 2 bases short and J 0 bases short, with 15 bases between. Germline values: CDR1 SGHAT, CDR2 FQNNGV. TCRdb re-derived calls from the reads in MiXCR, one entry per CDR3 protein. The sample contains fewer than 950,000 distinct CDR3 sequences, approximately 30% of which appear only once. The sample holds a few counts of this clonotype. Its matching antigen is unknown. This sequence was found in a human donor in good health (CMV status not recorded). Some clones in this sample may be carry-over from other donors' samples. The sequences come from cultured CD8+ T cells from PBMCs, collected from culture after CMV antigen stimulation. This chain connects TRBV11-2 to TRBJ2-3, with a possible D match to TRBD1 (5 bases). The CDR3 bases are TGTGCCAGCAGCTTAAACTCGCGTAAGGGGAGCACAGATACGCAGTATTTT. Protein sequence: CASSLNSRKGSTDTQYF.